The 14 T cell receptor beta chains reported below all come from one sample, sequenced in a study of shared clonotypes between healthy human individuals. Some clones are missing from TCRdb's copy, which holds only in-frame ones; the method was immunoSEQ multiplex PCR. This table holds about 110,000 clones, 67% found once. Input material: memory CD8+ T cells sorted from blood. As to subset: CD45RO+ cells pooled with CCR7-negative TemRA cells. The receptors were sampled from a woman aged 25 to 39 in good health.

This clone was seen more than once but under ten times. This rearrangement joins TRBV9 to TRBJ2-2; D is perhaps TRBD2 (5 bases). With 0 bases removed from V and 3 bases from J, the gap between germline ends came to 9 bases. The CDR3 sequence is 15 residues long. The germline V gene encodes CDR1 SGDLS and CDR2 YYNGEE. The DNA for the CDR3 is TGTGCCAGCAGCGTAGGTGGAGGAGACACCGGGGAGCTGTTTTTT. This encodes CASSVGGGDTGELFF.

The chain links TRBV15 to TRBJ2-1, with TRBD2 matching over 13 bases. CDR3 length: 19 residues. The V and J ends lost 5 bases and 4 bases, in that order; junction bases with no gene match: 14. Germline-derived CDR1 and CDR2 are LNHNV and YYDKDF (reference sequence). CDR3 loop: CATSRTSGSRGPPYNEQFF. Written as DNA, the CDR3 is TGTGCCACCAGCCGGACTAGCGGGAGCAGAGGTCCCCCTTACAATGAGCAGTTCTTC.

This chain connects TRBV12-2 to TRBJ1-5; TRBD1, as called in the table, went unchecked against the DNA. TRBV12-2 is a pseudogene. The CDR3 loop spans 18 amino acids. CDR3 amino acids: CASRLGQGRGISNQPQHF. CDR3 DNA: TGTGCAAGTCGCCTCGGACAGGGACGGGGAATTAGCAATCAGCCCCAGCATTTT.

This clone was detected many times. Given a much more abundant clone one base away, this may be a read error. This specimen includes other DNA sequences encoding the same CDR3. This chain joins TRBV6-5 and TRBJ1-5; D is ambiguous. Trimming cost V 6 bases and J 2 bases, with 8 bases left between them. CDR3 length equals 13 residues. CDR1 and CDR2 from the germline V gene are MNHEY and SVGAGI. The CDR3 region has the DNA TGTGCCAGCAGGGCAGTCGGCAATCAGCCCCAGCATTTT. Translating it yields CASRAVGNQPQHF.

V usage is TRBV6-5 and J usage is TRBJ2-1, with D maybe TRBD1 (5 bases). Trimming shortened V by 0 bases and J by 4 bases, and 10 bases separated the two germline ends. CDR3 length: 15 amino acids. Per the germline V gene, CDR1 is MNHEY and CDR2 is SVGAGI. The CDR3 sequence: CASSYSQELYNEQFF. The DNA for the CDR3 is TGTGCCAGCAGTTACTCACAGGAACTATACAATGAGCAGTTCTTC.

The rearrangement joins TRBV5-1 to TRBJ2-2, with TRBD2 matching over 13 bases. The trim removed 3 bases at V and 2 bases at J, leaving 4 bases unmatched. The CDR3 runs 17 residues. Germline CDR1 and CDR2: SGHRS and YFSETQ. The CDR3 protein is CASSWTSGSPNTGELFF. DNA for the CDR3: TGCGCCAGCAGCTGGACTAGCGGGAGTCCAAACACCGGGGAGCTGTTTTTT.

The chain has TRBV6-1 and TRBJ1-5; 7 nucleotides align to TRBD1. V was clipped by 6 bases and J by 0 bases; unmatched bases: 2. The germline V gene has CDR1 MNHNS and CDR2 SASEGT. The CDR3 consists of 14 residues. The CDR3 loop is CASRGTDSNQPQHF. In DNA, the CDR3 is TGTGCCAGCAGGGGGACAGATAGCAATCAGCCCCAGCATTTT.

The chain uses TRBV6-6 and TRBJ2-7; D perhaps matches TRBD1 (6 bases). The CDR3 loop spans 15 amino acids. Germline CDR1 and CDR2: MNHNY and SVGAGI (reference sequence). Between the trimmed V and J ends, which lost 5 bases and 0 bases, there was a span of 14 bases. CDR3 DNA sequence: TGTGCCAGCAGTCCGTACCAGGGGTCCTCCTACGAGCAGTACTTC. Translation: CASSPYQGSSYEQYF.

The chain couples TRBV6-1 to TRBJ2-5; D possibly matches TRBD1 or TRBD2 (5 bases each). Trimming shortened V by 2 bases and J by 3 bases, and 10 bases separated the two germline ends. Germline V CDR1 and CDR2: MNHNS, SASEGT. This CDR3 spans 14 amino acids. The CDR3 nucleotides read TGTGCCAGCAGTGAACTGAGGGGAGAAGAGACCCAGTACTTC. It codes for CASSELRGEETQYF.

The chain recombines TRBV29-1 with TRBJ2-3; 12 nucleotides line up with TRBD2. V was pared by 7 bases and J by 4 bases, with 6 bases of the junction left unmatched. Germline V gene data show CDR1 as SQVTM and CDR2 as ANQGSEA. The CDR3 loop spans 14 amino acids. The CDR3 is CSALAGGGPDTQYF. The CDR3 nucleotides are TGCAGCGCCCTAGCGGGAGGGGGCCCAGATACGCAGTATTTT.

Ten or more counts support this clone. The rearrangement links TRBV4-1 to TRBJ2-7; 7 nucleotides line up with TRBD2. The junction had 10 bases not matched to a gene; V was cut back by 0 bases and J by 5 bases. Germline CDR1 MGHRA, CDR2 YSYEKL. The CDR3 runs 16 residues. As DNA, the CDR3 is TGCGCCAGCAGCCAAGAGGTACGGGAGGCCGGGAACGAGCAGTACTTC. It translates to CASSQEVREAGNEQYF.

This chain joins TRBV11-2 and TRBJ2-1, with TRBD2 matching 13 bases. The CDR3 is made up of 14 amino acids. CDR1 and CDR2 from the germline V gene are SGHAT and FQNNGV. Trimming at V came to 6 bases and at J to 7 bases, leaving 3 bases not matched to a gene. CDR3 nucleotides: TGTGCCAGCAGAGGACTAGCGGGAGATAATGAGCAGTTCTTC. It yields the protein CASRGLAGDNEQFF.

The chain employs TRBV27 and TRBJ1-1; a weak D match, TRBD1 (5 bases). Germline V lookup: CDR1 MNHEY, CDR2 SMNVEV (reference sequence). Trimming took 7 bases from V and 1 from J, leaving 13 bases between them. The CDR3 is 14 residues long. The CDR3 sequence: CASNIGTRNTEAFF. The CDR3 region has the DNA TGTGCCAGCAATATCGGGACCCGGAACACTGAAGCTTTCTTT.

This clone appeared a single time. V is TRBV27 and J is TRBJ1-1, with D tentatively TRBD1 (6 bases). The CDR3 loop spans 15 amino acids. V was cut by 5 bases and J by 1 base, with 14 bases left in between. The germline V gene has CDR1 MNHEY and CDR2 SMNVEV (reference sequence). In nucleotides, the CDR3 is TGTGCCAGCAGTATAACGGGGGCAGCGAACACTGAAGCTTTCTTT. It specifies CASSITGAANTEAFF.